The present T cell receptor (beta chain) was sequenced within a study of control samples from healthy donors and cancer patients (dated by TCRdb to about 2020). Here V drops 6 bases and J drops 1 base, and the junction holds 2 bases not matched to any gene. From its cysteine to its phenylalanine, the CDR3 spans 14 amino acids. Only the CDR3 DNA is retained, 42 bases long and in frame from the first base. For CDR1 and CDR2, the germline V gene lists SGHAT and FQNNGV. Libraries were prepared through the immunoSEQ multiplex PCR assay. TCRdb re-hosts the immuneACCESS table, in-frame sequences only. Its copies lack some clones; in the studies checked, an unresolved V gene accounts for under half of them, and the cause for the rest is not known. The sample table holds about 70,000 clones, of which approximately 84% were seen once. The top ten clonotypes cover approximately 2.9% of the sample. This clone was detected once. Its antigen target is currently unknown. Per-base quality was not reported, and no clone a single base away is much larger than it.

The sample taken for sequencing was PBMCs. Recombination joined TRBV11-2 with TRBJ1-3; TRBD1 agrees with 8 junctional bases. This receptor was taken from a woman between 45 and 60 years old with lung cancer. CDR3 loop: CASRGTGSGNTIYF. The nucleotide sequence is TGTGCCAGCAGAGGGACAGGATCTGGAAACACCATATATTTT.